Detailed here is one T cell receptor beta chain. Which antigen it targets is not known. No base qualities exist here, and no much larger clone lies one base off it. The data are from a study of early stage breast cancer tumors (dated by TCRdb to the late 2010s). With respect to the entire study: Of the approximately 15 invasive breast tumors, approximately 11 were found to be estrogen receptor-positive, progesterone receptor-positive and HER2-negative. The samples as a whole yielded 2 million to 3 million detected templates, corresponding to over a million unique clonotypes. A read coverage of roughly 10-fold per sample was achieved on average. Of the approximately 12 ER+/PR+/HER2- tumors, eight were classified as invasive ductal carcinomas and four as invasive lobular carcinomas.

V loses 1 base, J loses 5 bases, and the germline ends lie 14 bases apart. CDR1 and CDR2 are drawn from the germline V gene (reference sequence): LNHDA, SQIVND. There are 15 amino acids in the CDR3, from cysteine to phenylalanine inclusive. Left in the record is the CDR3 DNA by itself, 45 bases read in frame from the first base. The study profiled bulk TCR beta-chain repertoires in matched peripheral blood, tumor and adjacent normal breast tissue taken from fewer than 20 patients with early-stage breast cancer. Before surgery, roughly 5-10 mL of whole blood was collected in EDTA tubes and processed within 2 hours. Peripheral blood mononuclear cells were isolated by Ficoll-Paque centrifugation in SepMate-50 tubes. For storage in liquid nitrogen, PBMCs were cryopreserved as aliquots of roughly 2 to 4 million cells in about 90% FBS with 10% DMSO. Genomic DNA was extracted with the Qiagen AllPrep DNA/RNA Mini kit.

Every sample was amplified as two independent genomic DNA replicates, using about 0.46 ug for blood and about 1.6 ug for tumor or normal breast. TCRB sequencing of genomic DNA was carried out with the ImmunoSeq Intro kit according to the manufacturer's instructions. Multiplex PCR ran about 31 cycles with proprietary primers and spike-in control sequences for absolute quantification. Single-end 150-bp reads were used to sequence an 87-bp fragment spanning the CDR3 plus the flanking V and J genes. Seven samples, each with two replicates, were multiplexed per lane of an Illumina MiSeq using version 3.0 chemistry. Per the original workflow: The vendor's proprietary pipeline handled the raw data processing, merging both replicates into a single result for each sample. A clonotype was defined as productive rearrangements that share the same V-gene family, CDR3 amino acid sequence and J-gene segment. Clonality was calculated as 1 minus the normalized Shannon entropy (Pielou evenness) of TCRB abundances. To estimate T cell density, the total number of templates was divided by the input cell count, which was inferred from how much DNA went in. Recon with default parameters was used to estimate total repertoire diversity and clonality. A clonotype counted as tumor-enriched if its abundance in tumor exceeded 0.1% and was at least 32-fold higher than its abundance in normal breast. The table was pulled from immuneACCESS by TCRdb, which kept in-frame rearrangements only. Such tables lose some clones; where checked, under half of the loss comes from unresolved V genes, and the rest has no known cause. V, J and clone size were drawn from that table, and D and trimming were deduced from the DNA. This sample has about 29,000 clones in its table, and approximately 84% of those were observed once. The ten largest clones take up 9.3% of the sample.

What the authors observed across the whole study: About 2.5-fold higher T cell density and higher clonality were observed in tumors than in adjacent normal breast tissue. Sequencing bulk genomic DNA from unsorted cells could not capture chain pairing or functional markers like CD4, CD8 and FOXP3. Greater similarity was observed between blood and normal breast repertoires than between blood and tumor repertoires, and tumor was distinguished from normal in about 90% of the 16 patients when each tissue was compared with blood. Analysis by tumor subtype was prevented by the small cohort size. Enriched TCRB sequences shared across patients were mostly commonly generated sequences, unlikely to play an important role in the tumor microenvironment.

The sequenced sample was blood. The clonotype was recovered from a person in their fifties with breast cancer. The rearranged segments are TRBV19 and TRBJ1-1; there is no confident call for the D gene. The CDR3 is CASSIVTGGRTEAFF. The bases are TGTGCCAGTAGTATAGTTACTGGAGGCCGGACTGAAGCTTTCTTT.